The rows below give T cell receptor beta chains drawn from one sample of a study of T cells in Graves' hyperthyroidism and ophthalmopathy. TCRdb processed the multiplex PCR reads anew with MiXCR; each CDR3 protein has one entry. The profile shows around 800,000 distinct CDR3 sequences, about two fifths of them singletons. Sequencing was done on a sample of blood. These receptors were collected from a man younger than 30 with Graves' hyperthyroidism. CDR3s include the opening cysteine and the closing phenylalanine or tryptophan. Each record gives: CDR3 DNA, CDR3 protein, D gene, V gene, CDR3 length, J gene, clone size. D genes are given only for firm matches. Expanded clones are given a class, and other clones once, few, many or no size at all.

TGTGCCAGCAACATCCGCCCGGGATATGGAAACACCATATATTTT CASNIRPGYGNTIYF . TRBV7-2 15 TRBJ1-3 .
TGCGCCAGCAGCCAAGATCACCCCCAAGAGACCCAGTACTTC CASSQDHPQETQYF . TRBV7-2 14 TRBJ2-5 few
TGCAGTGCCGATTCTGGCCGAAGCACAGATACGCAGTATTTT CSADSGRSTDTQYF . TRBV29-1 14 TRBJ2-3 few
TGTGCCAGTAGTATGACAGGATCAGCGAACACTGAAGCTTTCTTT CASSMTGSANTEAFF . TRBV19 15 TRBJ1-1 .
TGTGCCAGCAGCTTGCGGACAGGGCAAGCAGAGACCCAGTACTTC CASSLRTGQAETQYF TRBD1 TRBV7-2 15 TRBJ2-5 few
TGTGCCAGCAGCCCCGGACAGGGGGAAGAGACCCAGTACTTC CASSPGQGEETQYF TRBD1 TRBV7-2 14 TRBJ2-5 many
TGTGCCAGCGATACCGGGGTCGGATCACCCCTCCACTTT CASDTGVGSPLHF . TRBV2 13 TRBJ1-6 many
TGCAGTGCTAGGCCCTCTGATGCTAGCGGGTACGAGCAGTACTTC CSARPSDASGYEQYF TRBD2 TRBV20-1 15 TRBJ2-7 few
TGTGCCAGCAGCCCCTCGGTATTTAACGAGCAGTACTTC CASSPSVFNEQYF . TRBV9 13 TRBJ2-7 many
TGTGCCAGCAGCCGCATCCGGGGAACCGGCGAGCAGTACTTC CASSRIRGTGEQYF . TRBV3-1 14 TRBJ2-7 few
TGTGCCAGCAGGTTCGGACAGAACACTGAAGCTTTCTTT CASRFGQNTEAFF . TRBV2 13 TRBJ1-1 many
TGCAGTGCTAGAGATTTAACAGAAAGTCAGCCCCAGCATTTT CSARDLTESQPQHF . TRBV20-1 14 TRBJ1-5 few
TGTGCCAGTACCGGGGAGCGGGGACCCCTCGAGCAGTACTTC CASTGERGPLEQYF TRBD2 TRBV19 14 TRBJ2-7 .
TGTGCCAGCAGTTTCGGACAGAACCATTCACCCCTCCACTTT CASSFGQNHSPLHF . TRBV6-5 14 TRBJ1-6 .
TGTGCCAGCAGCCGCCAAGTCGGTGAGGGGGTGACCCAGTACTTC CASSRQVGEGVTQYF . TRBV11-2 15 TRBJ2-5 few
TGTGCCAGCAGTTCTCGCGGGGGAGCTTTCTTT CASSSRGGAFF . TRBV10-3 11 TRBJ1-1 .
TGCAGCGTTGTTGAAAGCGGGGGAGCTTTCTTT CSVVESGGAFF . TRBV29-1 11 TRBJ1-1 .
TGTGCCACCAGTGACCACAGGGGCGAGCAGTACTTC CATSDHRGEQYF TRBD1 TRBV24-1 12 TRBJ2-7 few
TGTGCCAGCAGAGGGACACCAAAGGTAGAGACCCAGTACTTC CASRGTPKVETQYF . TRBV2 14 TRBJ2-5 few
TGCGCCAGCAGCTTAAGGGCGGGGGGAGGGAACACTGAAGCTTTCTTT CASSLRAGGGNTEAFF . TRBV5-1 16 TRBJ1-1 .
TGTGCCAGCAGCTTAGGTGACAGCATGAACACTGAAGCTTTCTTT CASSLGDSMNTEAFF . TRBV7-8 15 TRBJ1-1 .
TGTGCCAGCAGCCCGGGACAGGGGAAGCATGAAAAACTGTTTTTT CASSPGQGKHEKLFF TRBD1 TRBV25-1 15 TRBJ1-4 .
TGCGCCAGCAGCCACGAGGGGGTTTACATGGAGACCCAGTACTTC CASSHEGVYMETQYF . TRBV5-1 15 TRBJ2-5 .
TGTGCCAGCATACTGTCAAGCTCCTACGAGCAGTACTTC CASILSSSYEQYF . TRBV25-1 13 TRBJ2-7 many
TGTGCCAGCAGCTTAGGGGTACCGGCAGGTAGCTCCTACGAGCAGTACTTC CASSLGVPAGSSYEQYF . TRBV7-8 17 TRBJ2-7 few
TGCGCCAGCAGCCAAGGACAGGGGGCATCTCTCGAGCAGTACTTC CASSQGQGASLEQYF TRBD1 TRBV4-1 15 TRBJ2-7 few
TGTGCCAGCGTCTATTTAGCGGAGATGAACACCGGGGAGCTGTTTTTT CASVYLAEMNTGELFF . TRBV7-8 16 TRBJ2-2 few
TGTGCCAGTAGTGAAGGACGGGCCCAAGAGACCCAGTACTTC CASSEGRAQETQYF . TRBV19 14 TRBJ2-5 many
TGTGCCACCTCGGATGCAACTAATGAAAAACTGTTTTTT CATSDATNEKLFF . TRBV15 13 TRBJ1-4 .
TGTGCCACCAGCGGACAGGGGGCGCAGGCCGGCTACACCTTC CATSGQGAQAGYTF TRBD1 TRBV15 14 TRBJ1-2 .
TGTGCTATCGGACAGGAGAACTACGAGCTGTACTTC CAIGQENYELYF TRBD1 TRBV10-3 12 TRBJ2-7 .
TGTGCCAGCAGTTACTCGCCGGGACAGATGAGCAATCAGCCCCAGCATTTT CASSYSPGQMSNQPQHF TRBD1 TRBV10-3 17 TRBJ1-5 .
TGCAGTGCTAATCGGGGGGGAATGGGTCAGCCCCAGCATTTT CSANRGGMGQPQHF . TRBV20-1 14 TRBJ1-5 .
TGCAGCGTAACCCCGTCCGGGACAGGGCAGACCACTGAAGCTTTCTTT CSVTPSGTGQTTEAFF TRBD1 TRBV29-1 16 TRBJ1-1 .
TGTGCCAGCAGAAACAGGGGGGCTAACTATGGCTACACCTTC CASRNRGANYGYTF TRBD1 TRBV2 14 TRBJ1-2 .
TGCAGTGCTAGAGATCCCACACGCAATCAGCCCCAGCATTTT CSARDPTRNQPQHF . TRBV20-1 14 TRBJ1-5 few
TGTGCCAGCAGCCACACAGGGTGGGGCTACACCTTC CASSHTGWGYTF . TRBV4-2 12 TRBJ1-2 .
TGTGCCAGCAGTCCCCCCCGGACAGGCTTCTATGGCTACACCTTC CASSPPRTGFYGYTF TRBD1 TRBV25-1 15 TRBJ1-2 many
TGTGCCAGTAGAGGGACAGACCCTGAAGCTTTCTTT CASRGTDPEAFF TRBD1 TRBV19 12 TRBJ1-1 many
TGTGCCAGCAGTTACGGGGGGCGGCCTAATGAAAAACTGTTTTTT CASSYGGRPNEKLFF . TRBV6-6 15 TRBJ1-4 few
TGTGCCAGCACGGCGCAGAGCTCTGGAAACACCATATATTTT CASTAQSSGNTIYF . TRBV2 14 TRBJ1-3 many
TGCAGCCCCTGGGCCAAAACACCCCTCCACTTT CSPWAKTPLHF . TRBV29-1 11 TRBJ1-6 many
TGTGCCAGCGGGGATTGGACAGGGGGAGAGACCCAGTACTTC CASGDWTGGETQYF TRBD1 TRBV25-1 14 TRBJ2-5 once
TGTGCCAGCAGCTTCGAACTTCTCCAAGAGACCCAGTACTTC CASSFELLQETQYF . TRBV7-9 14 TRBJ2-5 many
TGCAGTGCTAGAGTCGGGAGGCCGTACGAGCAGTACTTC CSARVGRPYEQYF TRBD2 TRBV20-1 13 TRBJ2-7 .
TGCGCCAGCAGCTTGGATACGGAAGGGTCAGGGACTGAAGCTTTCTTT CASSLDTEGSGTEAFF . TRBV5-1 16 TRBJ1-1 few
TGTGCCAGCAGCGGTCGACAGGGGGGGAACACTGAAGCTTTCTTT CASSGRQGGNTEAFF TRBD1 TRBV2 15 TRBJ1-1 .
TGTGCCAGCAGCTCCTCCCGAGGGACCTCCGCCACAGATACGCAGTATTTT CASSSSRGTSATDTQYF . TRBV7-6 17 TRBJ2-3 .
TGTGCCAGCAGTGAATCTTTCGGGACAGGGAACACTGAAGCTTTCTTT CASSESFGTGNTEAFF TRBD1 TRBV25-1 16 TRBJ1-1 .
TGCAGTGCTTTGTACGGAGTACAAGAGACCCAGTACTTC CSALYGVQETQYF . TRBV20-1 13 TRBJ2-5 many